A single sample is the source of the 28 T cell receptor beta chains below, sequenced in a study of blood T cell repertoires in COVID-19. Some clones are missing from TCRdb's copy, which holds only in-frame ones; the method was immunoSEQ multiplex PCR. The sample lists approximately 220,000 clones, about 83% occurring once. Sample: PBMCs or T cells enriched from blood (not recorded which). These receptor sequences come from a woman aged 45-65 years who had been exposed to COVID-19.

The table lists this clone with a count of one. The J gene is TRBJ1-6, the V gene TRBV19; D might be TRBD1 (5 bases). The germline gives CDR1 LNHDA, CDR2 SQIVND (reference sequence). The V gene lost 8 bases and the J gene lost 7 bases, with 12 bases spanning the gap. CDR3 length equals 13 residues. The CDR3 here is CASLEGRNSPLHF. Written as DNA, the CDR3 is TGTGCCAGTCTCGAGGGGAGGAATTCACCCCTCCACTTT.

This rearrangement joins TRBV2 to TRBJ1-2; a possible D gene is TRBD1 (5 bases). CDR1 is SNHLY and CDR2 is FYNNEI in the germline V gene. V shed 6 bases and J shed 2 bases, with 13 bases lying between them. The CDR3 totals 14 residues. The chain's CDR3 is CASRDWGGNYGYTF. In DNA, the CDR3 is TGTGCCAGCAGAGACTGGGGGGGGAACTATGGCTACACCTTC.

The chain couples TRBV4-2 to TRBJ1-3; 7 positions match TRBD1. Trimming cost V 4 bases and J 0 bases; bases outside gene matches: 6. CDR3 size: 16 residues. The V gene's germline CDR1 is LGHNA and CDR2 YNFKEQ. In DNA, the CDR3 is TGTGCCAGCAGCCCATCACAGGGGAGCTCTGGAAACACCATATATTTT. This sequence encodes CASSPSQGSSGNTIYF.

The gene calls are TRBV12-3 or TRBV12-4 and TRBJ1-1; 9 nucleotides line up with TRBD1. V trimming: 5 bases; J trimming: 5 bases; junction bases outside the gene matches: 3. The CDR3 consists of 13 residues. The CDR3 sequence: CASSGTGRTEAFF. In nucleotides, the CDR3 is TGTGCCAGCAGTGGGACAGGGAGGACTGAAGCTTTCTTT.

The chain employs TRBV5-4 and TRBJ2-1; TRBD1 aligns across 7 bases. This CDR3 is 14 amino acids long. With 4 bases clipped from V and 4 bases from J, the junction kept 5 bases outside the gene matches. CDR1 is SGHNT, CDR2 YYREEE, per germline (reference sequence). This chain's CDR3 is CASSLPGGYNEQFF. The CDR3 DNA is TGTGCCAGCAGCCTCCCAGGGGGATACAATGAGCAGTTCTTC.

The chain uses TRBV27 and TRBJ2-3; D ambiguous. Trimming cost V 5 bases and J 0 bases, with 12 bases left between them. Germline V gene lookup returns CDR1 MNHEY and CDR2 SMNVEV (reference sequence). This CDR3 has 15 residues. CDR3 residues: CASSLSLVSTDTQYF. CDR3 nucleotides: TGTGCCAGCAGTCTTAGCTTGGTTAGCACAGATACGCAGTATTTT.

V usage is TRBV6-5 and J usage is TRBJ1-5; TRBD1 aligns across 7 bases. After removal of 5 bases from V and 4 bases from J, the junction contained 5 bases not matched to a gene. CDR1 MNHEY and CDR2 SVGAGI come from the germline V gene. The CDR3 is 14 amino acids. The CDR3 DNA reads as TGTGCCAGCAGTATGGACAGGACGAATCAGCCCCAGCATTTT. Translating gives CASSMDRTNQPQHF.

This rearrangement joins TRBV2 to TRBJ1-2, with 7 bases matching TRBD1. V lost 5 bases and J lost 5; bases outside the gene matches: 5. CDR1 and CDR2 from the germline V gene are SNHLY and FYNNEI. The CDR3 has 13 amino acids. Written as DNA, the CDR3 is TGTGCCAGCAGTCCCGGGACAGCATATGGCTACACCTTC. Its protein is CASSPGTAYGYTF.

The gene calls are TRBV29-1 and TRBJ2-3, with a tentative D call TRBD2 (5 bases). V lost 5 bases, J lost 3 bases, and 9 bases lay in between. In germline, CDR1 is SQVTM, CDR2 ANQGSEA. The CDR3 is made up of 12 amino acids. The DNA of the CDR3 is TGCAGCGTTCTCCCGGGGACAGATACGCAGTATTTT. Amino acid sequence: CSVLPGTDTQYF.

J is TRBJ1-5 and V is TRBV2; D ambiguous. Germline assignment: CDR1 SNHLY and CDR2 FYNNEI. The CDR3 consists of 13 residues. Trimming cost V 5 bases and J 2 bases, with 7 bases left between them. In DNA, the CDR3 is TGTGCCAGCAGTTATACTGGCAATCAGCCCCAGCATTTT. Protein product: CASSYTGNQPQHF.

The chain combines TRBV3-1 (or the pseudogene TRBV3-2) with TRBJ2-5; a possible D gene is TRBD1 (6 bases). V was shortened by 7 bases and J by 0 bases, with 15 bases between the two germline ends. Germline V gene sequence: CDR1 LGHDT, CDR2 YNNKEL (reference sequence). The CDR3 is made up of 15 amino acids. This CDR3 is CASTRGRGNQETQYF. The DNA of the CDR3 is TGTGCCAGCACTCGAGGTAGGGGGAACCAAGAGACCCAGTACTTC.

The CDR3 DNA reads as TGTGCCACCAGCAGTGGACAGGGAATTAAAGAAGGCTACACCTTC. This translates into CATSSGQGIKEGYTF. The rearrangement uses TRBV15 and TRBJ1-2, with 8 bases identical to TRBD1. The germline V gene encodes CDR1 LNHNV and CDR2 YYDKDF (reference sequence). This CDR3 is 15 amino acids long. Germline trimming cut 3 bases from V and 8 bases from J; bases unmatched to any gene: 11.

This sequence joins TRBV7-8 and TRBJ2-6; the D is unclear. Germline-derived CDR1 and CDR2 are SGHVS and FQNEAQ. The V gene lost 4 bases and the J gene lost 0 bases, with 10 bases spanning the gap. This CDR3 contains 16 residues. CDR3 coding DNA: TGTGCCAGCAGCTCGACACACGGCTCTGGGGCCAACGTCCTGACTTTC. Translation gives CASSSTHGSGANVLTF.

This chain joins TRBV7-9 and TRBJ2-7, with 10 bases fitting TRBD2. Trimming at V came to 1 base and at J to 4 bases, leaving 10 bases not matched to a gene. This CDR3 region has 17 residues. The germline V gene has CDR1 SEHNR and CDR2 FQNEAQ (reference sequence). The DNA of the CDR3 is TGTGCCAGCAGCTTAGGAGGTAGCGGGGGGCCCCGATACGAGCAGTACTTC. Protein sequence: CASSLGGSGGPRYEQYF.

The gene calls are TRBV11-2 and TRBJ2-3; unclear D gene. With 0 bases removed from V and 0 bases from J, the gap between germline ends came to 7 bases. Germline V gene sequence: CDR1 SGHAT, CDR2 FQNNGV. The CDR3 has 15 residues. CDR3 region: CASSLDYGSTDTQYF. The CDR3 nucleotides are TGTGCCAGCAGCTTAGATTACGGTAGCACAGATACGCAGTATTTT.

The V call is TRBV7-2, the J call TRBJ1-2; TRBD1 matches 7 bases. Germline V CDR1 and CDR2: SGHTA, FQGNSA. J gave up 8 bases and V 8 bases, and 11 bases lay outside the gene matches. The CDR3 is made up of 13 amino acids. CDR3 in amino acids: CASRPDRVGGYTF. The CDR3 DNA reads as TGTGCCAGCCGCCCAGACAGGGTGGGAGGCTACACCTTC.

The gene calls are TRBV12-5 and TRBJ2-2; maybe TRBD1 (6 bases). Germline V gene data show CDR1 as LGHNT and CDR2 as FRNRAP. V lost 2 bases, J lost 3 bases, and 13 bases lay in between. This CDR3 contains 16 residues. The CDR3 sequence: CASGLFAGAYTGELFF. DNA for the CDR3: TGTGCTAGTGGTTTGTTCGCAGGGGCTTACACCGGGGAGCTGTTTTTT.

The chain joins TRBV5-4 to TRBJ1-2; 10 bases line up with TRBD1. The junction had 14 bases not matched to a gene; V was cut back by 4 bases and J by 2 bases. CDR1 is SGHNT and CDR2 is YYREEE in the germline V gene (reference sequence). The CDR3 covers 18 residues. CDR3 residues: CASSRPNRQGAQNYGYTF. In DNA, the CDR3 is TGTGCCAGCAGCCGCCCGAATAGACAGGGGGCGCAGAACTATGGCTACACCTTC.

The chain joins TRBV5-1 to TRBJ1-1; no clear D. There are 14 residues in the CDR3. Germline V CDR1 and CDR2: SGHRS, YFSETQ. Deletions cut 0 bases from V and 1 base from J, with 7 bases between. This chain's CDR3 is CASSLDRPNTEAFF. DNA for the CDR3: TGCGCCAGCAGCTTGGACAGACCGAACACTGAAGCTTTCTTT.

The V gene is TRBV7-9, the J gene TRBJ2-1; TRBD2 aligns across 9 bases. The CDR3 consists of 17 residues. Trimming at V came to 1 base and at J to 3 bases, leaving 7 bases not matched to a gene. Germline CDR1 reads SEHNR; CDR2 reads FQNEAQ (reference sequence). For the CDR3, the DNA is TGTGCCAGCAGCTTAGATCCTAGCGGGGTTAACTACAATGAGCAGTTCTTC. It yields the protein CASSLDPSGVNYNEQFF. The full variable domain, its missing parts supplied by reference TRBV7-9 and TRBJ2-1, is DTGVSQNPRHKITKRGQNVTFRCDPISEHNRLYWYRQTLGQGPEFLTYFQNEAQLEKSRLLSDRFSAERPKGSFSTLEIQRTEQGDSAMYLCASSLDPSGVNYNEQFFGPGTRLTVL.

Worth noting for this clone: The sample carries other DNA sequences with the same CDR3. The DNA of the CDR3 is TGTGCCAGCAGTTACTCGCGGGGGAACACTGAAGCTTTCTTT. Translating it yields CASSYSRGNTEAFF. The chain links TRBV6-5 to TRBJ1-1, with D unresolved. From germline, CDR1 is MNHEY and CDR2 SVGAGI. Trimming removed 0 bases at V and 1 base at J, with 6 bases between. This CDR3 spans 14 amino acids.

The rearrangement joins TRBV11-2 to TRBJ1-1; D not certain. This CDR3 is 14 amino acids long. Germline V gene sequence: CDR1 SGHAT, CDR2 FQNNGV. Deletions cut 2 bases from V and 1 base from J, with 8 bases between. Here the CDR3 reads CASSLFKRNTEAFF. The CDR3 nucleotides are TGTGCCAGCAGCTTATTTAAGAGGAACACTGAAGCTTTCTTT.

This clone appeared a single time. V gene TRBV5-1 combines with J gene TRBJ2-2, with a tentative D call TRBD1 (6 bases). Per germline, CDR1 SGHRS and CDR2 YFSETQ. Trimming shortened V by 5 bases and J by 0 bases, and 11 bases separated the two germline ends. The CDR3 length is 15 residues. This CDR3 reads CASRAGQTNTGELFF. The CDR3 DNA reads TGCGCCAGCAGGGCTGGACAGACGAACACCGGGGAGCTGTTTTTT.

The V call is TRBV2, the J call TRBJ2-1; D is unresolved. There are 14 residues in the CDR3. CDR1 is SNHLY and CDR2 is FYNNEI in the germline V gene. V was shortened by 11 bases and J by 0 bases, with 14 bases between the two germline ends. The CDR3 sequence is CAGSTSRSYNEQFF. The CDR3 nucleotides are TGTGCCGGCTCCACCTCACGCTCCTACAATGAGCAGTTCTTC.

V usage is TRBV5-4 and J usage is TRBJ2-3; perhaps TRBD2 as D (5 bases). This CDR3 has 14 amino acids. The V end lost 4 bases, the J end lost 1 base, and 10 bases lay between the germline ends. Per germline, CDR1 SGHNT and CDR2 YYREEE (reference sequence). As DNA, the CDR3 is TGTGCCAGCAGCATCGGGGTTGGCACAGATACGCAGTATTTT. Translated, it gives CASSIGVGTDTQYF.

The CDR3 is CASSLAVNTEAFF. In DNA form, the CDR3 reads TGTGCCAGCAGTTTGGCCGTGAACACTGAAGCTTTCTTT. This sequence joins TRBV12-3 or TRBV12-4 and TRBJ1-1; D unresolved. V shed 3 bases and J shed 0 bases, with 5 bases lying between them. CDR3 length: 13 amino acids.

The rearrangement joins TRBV7-9 to TRBJ1-1; 8 bases map to TRBD1. The CDR3 covers 15 residues. With V trimmed by 5 bases and J by 0 bases, 5 bases remained unmatched. In germline, CDR1 is SEHNR, CDR2 FQNEAQ (reference sequence). The CDR3 protein is CASSRGQGLNTEAFF. DNA of the CDR3: TGTGCCAGCAGCCGCGGACAGGGATTGAACACTGAAGCTTTCTTT.

In DNA form, the CDR3 reads TGTGCCAGCAGCCAGGGACTAGCGGGGGGAAGCAAGGATACGCAGTATTTT. Translating gives CASSQGLAGGSKDTQYF. V usage is TRBV5-8 and J usage is TRBJ2-3, with 15 bases aligning to TRBD2. Germline-derived CDR1 and CDR2 are SGHTS and YDEGEE. With 4 bases clipped from V and 6 bases from J, the junction kept 9 bases outside the gene matches. The CDR3 spans 17 residues. Filled out from reference TRBV5-8 and TRBJ2-3, the complete variable domain reads EAGVTQSPTHLIKTRGQQATLRCSPISGHTSVYWYQQALGLGLQFLLWYDEGEERNRGNFPPRFSGRQFPNYSSELNVNALELEDSALYLCASSQGLAGGSKDTQYFGPGTRLTVL.